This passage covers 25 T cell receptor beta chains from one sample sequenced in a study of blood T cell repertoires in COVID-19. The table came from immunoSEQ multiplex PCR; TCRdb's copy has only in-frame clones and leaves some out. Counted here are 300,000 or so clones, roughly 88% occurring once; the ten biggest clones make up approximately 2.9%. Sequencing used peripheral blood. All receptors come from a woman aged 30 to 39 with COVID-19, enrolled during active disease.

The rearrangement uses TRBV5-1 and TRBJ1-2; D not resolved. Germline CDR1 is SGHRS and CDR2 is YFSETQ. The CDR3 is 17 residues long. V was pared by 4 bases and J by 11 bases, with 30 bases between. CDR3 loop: CASSPGEVEASAYEYTF. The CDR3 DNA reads TGCGCCAGCAGCCCTGGTGAGGTTGAAGCCTCGGCTTACGAGTACACCTTC.

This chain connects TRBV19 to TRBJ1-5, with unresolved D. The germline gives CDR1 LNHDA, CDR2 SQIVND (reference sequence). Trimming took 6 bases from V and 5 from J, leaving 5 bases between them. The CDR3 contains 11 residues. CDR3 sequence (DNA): TGTGCCAGTAGCTCCGATCAGCCCCAGCATTTT. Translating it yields CASSSDQPQHF.

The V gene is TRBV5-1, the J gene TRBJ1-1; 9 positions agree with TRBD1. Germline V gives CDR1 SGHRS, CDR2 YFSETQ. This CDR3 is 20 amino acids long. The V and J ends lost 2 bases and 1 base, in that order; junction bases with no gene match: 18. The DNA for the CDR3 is TGCGCCAGCAGCTTAGGACAGGGGTTTGGGTACGGAGGCGGGAACACTGAAGCTTTCTTT. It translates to CASSLGQGFGYGGGNTEAFF.

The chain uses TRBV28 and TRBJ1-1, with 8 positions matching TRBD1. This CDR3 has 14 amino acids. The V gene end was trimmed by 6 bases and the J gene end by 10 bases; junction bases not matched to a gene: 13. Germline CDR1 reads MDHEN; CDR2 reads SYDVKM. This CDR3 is CASSAMGTGGRAFF. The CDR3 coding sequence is TGTGCCAGCAGCGCTATGGGAACAGGGGGTCGAGCTTTCTTT.

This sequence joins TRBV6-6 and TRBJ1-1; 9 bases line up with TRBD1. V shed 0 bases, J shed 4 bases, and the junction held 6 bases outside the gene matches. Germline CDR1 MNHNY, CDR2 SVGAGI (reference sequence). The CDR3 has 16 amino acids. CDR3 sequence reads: CASSYSQGAGSTEAFF. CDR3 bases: TGTGCCAGCAGTTACTCACAGGGGGCGGGTAGCACTGAAGCTTTCTTT.

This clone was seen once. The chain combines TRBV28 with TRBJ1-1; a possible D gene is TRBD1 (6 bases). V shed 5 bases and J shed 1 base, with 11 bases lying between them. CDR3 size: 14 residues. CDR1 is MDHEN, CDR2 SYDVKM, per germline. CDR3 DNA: TGTGCCAGCAGTCGACCACAGGGGAACACTGAAGCTTTCTTT. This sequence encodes CASSRPQGNTEAFF.

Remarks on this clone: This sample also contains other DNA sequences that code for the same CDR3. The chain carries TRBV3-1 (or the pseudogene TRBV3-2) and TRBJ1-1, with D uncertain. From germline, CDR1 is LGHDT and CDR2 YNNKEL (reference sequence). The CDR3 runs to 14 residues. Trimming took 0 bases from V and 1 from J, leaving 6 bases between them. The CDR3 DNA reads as TGTGCCAGCAGCCAAGATATCTCGAACACTGAAGCTTTCTTT. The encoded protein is CASSQDISNTEAFF.

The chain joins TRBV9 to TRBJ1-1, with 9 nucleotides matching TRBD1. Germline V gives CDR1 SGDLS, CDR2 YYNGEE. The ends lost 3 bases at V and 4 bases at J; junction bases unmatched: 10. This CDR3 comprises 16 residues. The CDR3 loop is CASSAGTGLFRTEAFF. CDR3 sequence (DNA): TGTGCCAGCAGCGCCGGGACAGGGTTGTTTCGCACTGAAGCTTTCTTT.

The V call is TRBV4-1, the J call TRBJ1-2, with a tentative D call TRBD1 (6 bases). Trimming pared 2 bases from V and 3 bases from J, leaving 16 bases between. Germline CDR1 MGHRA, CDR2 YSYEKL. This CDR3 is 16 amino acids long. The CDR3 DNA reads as TGCGCCAGCAGCCAACAACCGGGACAACCATACTATGGCTACACCTTC. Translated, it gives CASSQQPGQPYYGYTF.

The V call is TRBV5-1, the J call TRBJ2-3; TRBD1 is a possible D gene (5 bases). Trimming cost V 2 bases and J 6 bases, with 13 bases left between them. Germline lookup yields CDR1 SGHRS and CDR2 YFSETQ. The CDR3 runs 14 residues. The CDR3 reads CASSFPPQADTQYF. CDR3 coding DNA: TGCGCCAGCAGCTTCCCCCCACAGGCGGATACGCAGTATTTT.

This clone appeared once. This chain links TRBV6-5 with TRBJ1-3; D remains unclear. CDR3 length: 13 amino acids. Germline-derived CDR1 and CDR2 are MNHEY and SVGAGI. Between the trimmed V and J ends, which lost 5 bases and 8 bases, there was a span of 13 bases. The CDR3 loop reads CASSPTWRDTIYF. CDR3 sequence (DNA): TGTGCCAGCAGTCCGACCTGGAGAGACACCATATATTTT.

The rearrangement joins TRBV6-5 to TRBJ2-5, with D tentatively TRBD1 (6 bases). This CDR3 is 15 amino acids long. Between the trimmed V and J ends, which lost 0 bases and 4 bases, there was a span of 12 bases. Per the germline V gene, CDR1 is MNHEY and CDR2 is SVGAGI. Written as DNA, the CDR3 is TGTGCCAGCAGTTACTCGATTGGACAGCGAGAGACCCAGTACTTC. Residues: CASSYSIGQRETQYF.

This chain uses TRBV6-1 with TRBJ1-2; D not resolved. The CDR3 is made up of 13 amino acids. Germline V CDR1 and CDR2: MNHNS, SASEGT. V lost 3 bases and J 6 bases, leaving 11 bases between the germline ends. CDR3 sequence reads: CASSDWVTDGYTF. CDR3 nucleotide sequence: TGTGCCAGCAGTGATTGGGTCACAGATGGCTACACCTTC.

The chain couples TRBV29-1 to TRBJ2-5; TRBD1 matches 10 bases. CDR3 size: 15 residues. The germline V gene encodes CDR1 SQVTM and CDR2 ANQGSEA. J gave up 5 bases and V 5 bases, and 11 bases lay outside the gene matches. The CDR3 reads CSVYPPGTGEETQYF. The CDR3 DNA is TGCAGCGTTTATCCCCCTGGGACAGGGGAGGAGACCCAGTACTTC.

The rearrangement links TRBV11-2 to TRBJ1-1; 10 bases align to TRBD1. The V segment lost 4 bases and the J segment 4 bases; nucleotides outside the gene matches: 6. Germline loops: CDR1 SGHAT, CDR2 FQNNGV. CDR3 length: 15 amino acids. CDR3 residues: CASSSRTGGGTEAFF. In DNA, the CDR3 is TGTGCCAGCAGCTCTCGGACAGGGGGGGGCACTGAAGCTTTCTTT. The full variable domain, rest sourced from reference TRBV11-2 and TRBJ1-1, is EAGVAQSPRYKIIEKRQSVAFWCNPISGHATLYWYQQILGQGPKLLIQFQNNGVVDDSQLPKDRFSAERLKGVDSTLKIQPAKLEDSAVYLCASSSRTGGGTEAFFGQGTRLTVV.

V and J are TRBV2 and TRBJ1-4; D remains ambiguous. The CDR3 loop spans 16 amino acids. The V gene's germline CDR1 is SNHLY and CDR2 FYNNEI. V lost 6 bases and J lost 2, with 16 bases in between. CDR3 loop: CASSVLAGPTNEKLFF. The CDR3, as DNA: TGTGCCAGCAGCGTACTAGCCGGGCCCACTAATGAAAAACTGTTTTTT.

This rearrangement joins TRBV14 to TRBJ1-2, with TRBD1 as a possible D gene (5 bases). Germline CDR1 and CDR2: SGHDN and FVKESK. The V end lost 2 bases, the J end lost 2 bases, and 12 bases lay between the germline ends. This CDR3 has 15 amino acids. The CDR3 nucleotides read TGTGCCAGCAGCCAACCCGCAAAGGGGAACTATGGCTACACCTTC. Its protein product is CASSQPAKGNYGYTF.

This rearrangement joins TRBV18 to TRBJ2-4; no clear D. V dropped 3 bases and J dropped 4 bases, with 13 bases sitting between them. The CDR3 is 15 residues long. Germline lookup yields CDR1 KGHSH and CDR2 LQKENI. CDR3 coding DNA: TGTGCCAGCTCACCTCGTAGGCTAGATAAAAACATTCAGTACTTC. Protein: CASSPRRLDKNIQYF.

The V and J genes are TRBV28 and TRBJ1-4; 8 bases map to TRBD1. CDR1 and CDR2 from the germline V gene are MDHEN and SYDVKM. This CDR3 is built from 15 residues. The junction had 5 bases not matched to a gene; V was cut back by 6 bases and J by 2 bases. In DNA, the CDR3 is TGTGCCAGCAGCCTGGACAGGGCCACTAATGAAAAACTGTTTTTT. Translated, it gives CASSLDRATNEKLFF.

The CDR3 coding sequence is TGTGCCAGCAGTGAAGCTTACACGCAAGAGACCCAGTACTTC. This gives the protein CASSEAYTQETQYF. The V gene is TRBV6-1, the J gene TRBJ2-5; D unclear. Germline-derived CDR1 and CDR2 are MNHNS and SASEGT. The germline V and J ends were trimmed by 0 bases and 2 bases, with 7 bases remaining between them. CDR3 length: 14 residues.

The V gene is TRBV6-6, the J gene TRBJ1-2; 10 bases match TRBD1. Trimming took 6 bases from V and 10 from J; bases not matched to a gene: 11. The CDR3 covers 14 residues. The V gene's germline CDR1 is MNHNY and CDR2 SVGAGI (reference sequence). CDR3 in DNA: TGTGCCAGCAGACCTCTGGGGACAGGGGACGACTACACCTTC. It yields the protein CASRPLGTGDDYTF.

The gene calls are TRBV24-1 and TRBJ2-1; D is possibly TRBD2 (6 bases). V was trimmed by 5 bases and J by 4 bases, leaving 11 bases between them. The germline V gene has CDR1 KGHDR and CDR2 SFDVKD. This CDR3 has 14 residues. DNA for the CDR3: TGTGCCACCAGTGGCGGAGGGGCTTACAATGAGCAGTTCTTC. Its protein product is CATSGGGAYNEQFF.

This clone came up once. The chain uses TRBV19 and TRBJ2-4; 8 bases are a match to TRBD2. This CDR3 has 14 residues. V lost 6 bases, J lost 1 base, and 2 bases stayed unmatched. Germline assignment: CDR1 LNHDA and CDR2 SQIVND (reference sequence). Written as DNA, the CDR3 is TGTGCCAGTAGCCGGGAGGGGGCCAAAAACATTCAGTACTTC. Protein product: CASSREGAKNIQYF.

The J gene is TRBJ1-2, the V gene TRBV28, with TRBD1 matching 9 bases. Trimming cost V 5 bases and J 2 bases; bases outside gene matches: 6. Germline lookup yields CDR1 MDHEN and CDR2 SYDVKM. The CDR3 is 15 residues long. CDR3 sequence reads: CASSTYRGRNYGYTF. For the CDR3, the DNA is TGTGCCAGCAGTACCTACAGGGGGCGCAACTATGGCTACACCTTC.

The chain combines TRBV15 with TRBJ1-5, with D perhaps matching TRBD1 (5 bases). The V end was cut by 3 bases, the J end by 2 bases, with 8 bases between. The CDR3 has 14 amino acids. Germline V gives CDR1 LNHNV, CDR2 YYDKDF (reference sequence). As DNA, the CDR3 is TGTGCCACCAGCAGCGGGGGACGCAATCAGCCCCAGCATTTT. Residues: CATSSGGRNQPQHF.